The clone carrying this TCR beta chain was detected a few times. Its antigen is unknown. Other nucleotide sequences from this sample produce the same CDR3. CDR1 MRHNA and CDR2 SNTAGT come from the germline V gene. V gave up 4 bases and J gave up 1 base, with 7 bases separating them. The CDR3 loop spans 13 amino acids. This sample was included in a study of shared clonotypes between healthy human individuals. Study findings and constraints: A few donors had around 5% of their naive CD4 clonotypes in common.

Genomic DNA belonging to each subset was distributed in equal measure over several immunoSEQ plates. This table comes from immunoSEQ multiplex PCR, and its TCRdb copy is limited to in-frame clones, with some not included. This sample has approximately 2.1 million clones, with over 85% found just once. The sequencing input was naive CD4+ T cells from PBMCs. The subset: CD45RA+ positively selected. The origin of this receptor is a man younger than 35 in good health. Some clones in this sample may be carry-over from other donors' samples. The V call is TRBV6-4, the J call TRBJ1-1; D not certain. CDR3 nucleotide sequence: TGTGCCAGCAGTGCAGAGGCGAACACTGAAGCTTTCTTT. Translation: CASSAEANTEAFF.